These T cell receptor beta chains were read from a single sample in a study of blood T cell repertoires in COVID-19. Some clones are missing from TCRdb's copy, which holds only in-frame ones; the method was immunoSEQ multiplex PCR. The top ten clones hold about 4.2% of a sample with 270,000 or so clones, approximately 90% of them seen once. Sequencing was done on a sample of peripheral blood. These receptors were taken from a man aged 40-50 years with acute or convalescent COVID-19. Each CDR3 is given with its conserved first and last residue.

>TRBJ2-1|TRBV5-5
CASSLGQSSYNEQFF
>TRBJ2-1|TRBV7-8
CASSPFRLAGPRDNEQFF
>TRBJ1-3|TRBV24-1
CAKDRGPGNTIYF
>TRBJ2-7|TRBV7-2
CASSVGGHYEQYF
>TRBJ2-3|TRBV19
CASSMGSPSTDTQYF
>TRBJ2-2|TRBV2
CASSRDSTNTGELFF
>TRBJ1-5|TRBV12-5
CASQRGGRSNQPQHF
>TRBJ1-6|TRBV19
CASSIGGGAYNSPLHF
>TRBJ2-3|TRBV19
CASSSPRTESTDTQYF
>TRBJ2-3|TRBV10-1
CASSESWTGGFRTDTQYF
>TRBJ1-4|TRBV28
CASGQGKTNEKLFF
>TRBJ2-2|TRBV5-1
CASSQALTGELFF
>TRBJ2-7|TRBV19
CASNRGTEGSYEQYF
>TRBJ1-2|TRBV7-6
CASSPRTGPGVDGYTF
>TRBJ1-4|TRBV12-1
CASSSPTGRYEKLFF
>TRBJ2-5|TRBV10-3
CAISAGQGRETQYF
>TRBJ2-7|TRBV11-3
CASSLSPGGEQYF
>TRBJ1-5|TRBV3-1/TRBV3-2
CASSQGGNNQPQHF
>TRBJ1-6|TRBV9
CASSVVSSHNSPLHF
>TRBJ2-1|TRBV4-1
CASSQGGVPGTSGGAKQFF
>TRBJ2-2|TRBV7-6
CASSLGGMNTGELFF
>TRBJ1-2|TRBV20-1
CSASADLRYTF
>TRBJ1-2|TRBV5-8
CASSSRGTGRNYGYTF
>TRBJ2-7|TRBV11-1
CASSLARGPYEQYF